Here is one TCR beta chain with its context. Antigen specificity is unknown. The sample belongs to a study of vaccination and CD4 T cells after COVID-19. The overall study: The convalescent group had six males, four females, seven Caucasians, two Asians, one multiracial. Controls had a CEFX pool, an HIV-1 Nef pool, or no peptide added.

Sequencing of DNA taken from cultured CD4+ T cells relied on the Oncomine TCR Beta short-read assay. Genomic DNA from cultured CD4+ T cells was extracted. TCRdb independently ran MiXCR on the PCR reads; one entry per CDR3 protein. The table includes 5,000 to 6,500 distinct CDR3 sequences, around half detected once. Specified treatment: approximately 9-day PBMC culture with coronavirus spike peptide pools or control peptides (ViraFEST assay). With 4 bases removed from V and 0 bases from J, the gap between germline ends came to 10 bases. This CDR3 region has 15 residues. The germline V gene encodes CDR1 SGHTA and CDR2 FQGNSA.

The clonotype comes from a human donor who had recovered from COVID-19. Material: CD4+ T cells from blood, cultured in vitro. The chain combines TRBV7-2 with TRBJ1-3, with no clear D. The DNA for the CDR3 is TGTGCCAGCAGCTCCCACAGTAACTCTGGAAACACCATATATTTT. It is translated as CASSSHSNSGNTIYF.